This T cell receptor beta chain was recovered during a study of T cells in Graves' hyperthyroidism and ophthalmopathy (dated by TCRdb to the late 2010s). About the full investigation: Peripheral blood was sampled at the time of initial diagnosis, prior to any treatment. The 100 or so discovery patients were randomly divided into training and test sets at a 7:3 ratio. TCR V-J signatures able to tell the groups apart were searched for in a discovery cohort of about a hundred patients, of whom under 45 had Graves' ophthalmopathy and under 65 had stable Graves' hyperthyroidism. TCR Vbeta CDR3 sequencing of roughly 140 peripheral blood samples (under 45 ophthalmopathy, some 75 hyperthyroidism and some 17 progressor patients) is reported in the paper. After sampling, hyperthyroidism patients received methimazole starting at 30 mg daily, and ophthalmopathy patients received high-dose intravenous methylprednisolone. An independent validation cohort of around 19 hyperthyroidism patients and some 15 patients who later progressed to ophthalmopathy tested prospective prediction of ophthalmopathy. In roughly six Graves' hyperthyroidism patients, the study also compared T-cell repertoires from thyroid tissue with T-cell repertoires from blood.

Summary of the overall study and its limitations: A 13 V-J signature model separated ophthalmopathy from stable hyperthyroidism, with over 85% sensitivity and 81.08% specificity in cross-validation and 80%/75% in testing. Sample size was not statistically predetermined, and blinding of investigators to group allocation was not performed. Most expanded thyroid clonotypes (frequency above 0.001) were also detected in blood, suggesting blood repertoires may reflect thyroid immune responses. In validation, the model predicted progression to ophthalmopathy a median of 6.5 months before onset, with 70% to 71% sensitivity and 72.22% specificity.

Ophthalmopathy patients had moderately to severely active disease, with a Clinical Activity Score of 3 or more, a NOSPECS grade of 4 or more, and a disease duration of less than 3 months. The study excluded patients with uncontrolled infections, other autoimmune diseases, pregnancy or lactation. Clinical symptoms, serum thyroxine and TRAb, thyroid ultrasound, and orbital computed tomography formed the basis for the diagnoses. PBMCs were separated from 10 ml of fresh peripheral blood using Ficoll-Paque density gradient centrifugation. Total RNA was extracted using Trizol reagent, and RNA quality was assessed on an Agilent 2100 Bioanalyzer. The TCR beta CDR3 regions were amplified from RNA transcripts. A first-round RT-PCR of the TCR CDR3 used the HTBI primer set with the Qiagen OneStep RT-PCR kit. Libraries were constructed in a second round of multiplex PCR, after which size selection and purification were performed. Sequencing of the libraries was done on an Illumina HiSeq2000 using paired-end 100 bp reads. Per the original workflow: SOAPnuke was used to process the raw data, removing reads that contained adapters or uncalled bases, had a mean Phred below 15, or lacked an exact match to the constant primer or identifier. COPE v1.2.5 was used to merge high-quality paired reads, and clonotypes were defined as unique nucleotide sequences. Clonotypes were aligned to IMGT TRBV, TRBD and TRBJ reference segments using MiTCR v1.1. The analysis was restricted to V-J combinations with a frequency above 0.0001, which together covered 99.2% of the repertoires. The TCS score was defined as the ratio of F50 (clonal expansion) to E x V (chaos), calculated using BLOSUM62-based TCRdist between CDR3 peptides within each V-J. Welch's t-statistics and random forest reduced just over 500 V-J features to 13, which were used in a naive Bayes classifier (R e1071). TCRdb trimmed public reads at Q25 via fastp, called clones via MiXCR and kept in-frame beta chains. Each entry merges the rows of one CDR3 protein and shows their most common DNA and genes. The V and J calls shown here were made by TCRdb, not taken from the authors' results. The sample has some 580,000 distinct CDR3 sequences on record, roughly a sixth of them singletons. Of the sample, about 3.5% is held by the ten largest clones.

This clonotype was counted a few times. It has no known antigen specificity. No base quality values were provided; no much bigger clone lies one nucleotide off. CDR1 and CDR2 (MNHNS, SASEGT) derive from the germline V gene. Spanning cysteine to phenylalanine, the CDR3 consists of 14 amino acids. CDR3 DNA only is kept here, 42 bases in frame from base 1. The junction shows trimming of 6 bases on V and 5 bases on J, and the gene matches do not reach 9 bases of it. Input material: blood. In this chain, TRBV6-1 is recombined with TRBJ1-2; 7 bases in the middle match TRBD1. This TCR came from a woman aged 40 to 50 with Graves' ophthalmopathy. The DNA sequence is given as TGTGCCAGCAGCATAGACAGGGAGTCGTATGGCTACACCTTC. This codes for CASSIDRESYGYTF.